This TCR beta chain was profiled in a study of blood T cells in healthy people across ages. Looking at the study overall: Using template switching, researchers captured about one barcoded beta molecule for each two T cells.

Looked up from germline, CDR1 is SGHDN and CDR2 is FVKESK. V shed 5 bases and J shed 3 bases, with 17 bases lying between them. This CDR3 region has 15 residues. For the second PCR, which ran for about 6 to 11 cycles, a sample-barcoded 5' primer and a J-beta primer mix were used. TCRdb used MiXCR to reprocess the 5' RACE reads, holding one entry per CDR3 protein. The table shows about 800,000 distinct CDR3 sequences, with 46% occurring only once. Sequenced material: blood. This receptor was identified in an elderly man in good health. This sequence joins TRBV14 and TRBJ2-7; D perhaps matches TRBD1 (5 bases). CDR3 loop: CASSLNQGVIYEQYF. The CDR3, as DNA: TGTGCCAGCAGCTTAAACCAAGGGGTCATCTACGAGCAGTACTTC.